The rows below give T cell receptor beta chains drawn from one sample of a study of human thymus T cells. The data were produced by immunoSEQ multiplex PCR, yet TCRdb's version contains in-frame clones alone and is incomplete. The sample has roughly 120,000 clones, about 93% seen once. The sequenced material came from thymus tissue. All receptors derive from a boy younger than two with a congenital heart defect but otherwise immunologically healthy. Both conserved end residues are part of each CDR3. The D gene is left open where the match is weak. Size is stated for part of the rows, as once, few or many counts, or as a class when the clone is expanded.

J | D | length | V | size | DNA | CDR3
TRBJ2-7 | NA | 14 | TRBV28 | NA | TGTGCCAGCAGTTTACGGGGCGGTCGCTACGAGCAGTACTTC | CASSLRGGRYEQYF
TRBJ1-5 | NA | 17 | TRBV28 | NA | TGTGCCAGCAGTGCTTCCGTGGGGAGAAAGGGCAATCAGCCCCAGCATTTT | CASSASVGRKGNQPQHF
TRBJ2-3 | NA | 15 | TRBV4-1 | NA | TGCGCCAGCAGCCAAGCGTCTAGCGGCACAGATACGCAGTATTTT | CASSQASSGTDTQYF
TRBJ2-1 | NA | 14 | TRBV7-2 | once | TGTGCCAGCAGCTCCCGGGACCTAAGACGGGAGCAGTTCTTC | CASSSRDLRREQFF
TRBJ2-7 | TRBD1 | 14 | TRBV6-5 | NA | TGTGCCAGCAGTTACCGGGACAGCACCTACGAGCAGTACTTC | CASSYRDSTYEQYF
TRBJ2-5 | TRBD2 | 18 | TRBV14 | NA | TGCGCCAGCAGCCAAGATAGGTGTACTAGCGGGGCCCAAGAGACCCAGTACTTC | CASSQDRCTSGAQETQYF
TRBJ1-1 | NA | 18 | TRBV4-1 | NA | TGCGCCAGCAGCCAGCAAGCCTTAGGGGGGAGGCCGAACACTGAAGCTTTCTTT | CASSQQALGGRPNTEAFF
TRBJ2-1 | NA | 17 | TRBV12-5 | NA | TGTGCTAGTGGTTTGCCCGGGGGGCCCTTTAAGGGCAATGAGCAGTTCTTC | CASGLPGGPFKGNEQFF
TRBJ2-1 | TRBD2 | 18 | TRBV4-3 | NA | TGCGCCACCTCCCTAGGGGGGACTAGCCCCCGATTCGGGGATGAGCAGTTCTTC | CATSLGGTSPRFGDEQFF
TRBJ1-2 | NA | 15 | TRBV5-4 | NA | TGTGCCAGCAGCTTTCCCACGCCGGGCTTAGATGGCTACACCTTC | CASSFPTPGLDGYTF
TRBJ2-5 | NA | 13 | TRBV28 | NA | TGTGCCAGCAGTTGGCAGGGCCGAGGGGCCCAGTACTTC | CASSWQGRGAQYF
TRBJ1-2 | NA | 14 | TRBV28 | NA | TGTGCCAGCAGGGTCGACCCATCGGATACCGGCTACACCTTC | CASRVDPSDTGYTF
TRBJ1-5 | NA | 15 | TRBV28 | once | TGTGCCAGCAGTTTTAATCATAGGAGCAATCAGCCCCAGCATTTT | CASSFNHRSNQPQHF
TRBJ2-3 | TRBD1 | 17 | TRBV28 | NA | TGTGCCAGCAGACGAGACAGGGAATACGCTAGCACAGATACGCAGTATTTT | CASRRDREYASTDTQYF
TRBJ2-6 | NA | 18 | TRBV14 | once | TGTGCCAGCAGCCTAACTGACAGTCCGTACTCTGGGGCCAACGTCCTGACTTTC | CASSLTDSPYSGANVLTF
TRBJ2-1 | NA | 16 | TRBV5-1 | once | TGCGCCAGCAGCTCCCTCAGCCCGAGCTCCTACAATGAGCAGTTCTTC | CASSSLSPSSYNEQFF
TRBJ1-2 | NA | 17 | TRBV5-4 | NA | TGTGCCAGCAGCTTGGGGAAGAACAGGGCTTATAACTATGGCTACACCTTC | CASSLGKNRAYNYGYTF
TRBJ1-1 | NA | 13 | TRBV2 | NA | TGTGCCAGCGTTGAGGACAGACGCTTCGAAGCTTTCTTT | CASVEDRRFEAFF
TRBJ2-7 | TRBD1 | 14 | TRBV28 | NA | TGTGCCAGCAGACCGTCAGGGGGCACCTACGAGCAGTACTTC | CASRPSGGTYEQYF
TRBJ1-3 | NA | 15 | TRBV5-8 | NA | TGTGCCAGCAGCTTGGAGGGGGGGCCTGGAAACACCATATATTTT | CASSLEGGPGNTIYF
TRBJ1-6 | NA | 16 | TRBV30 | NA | TGTGCCTGGAGTTTCCACAGGGCTAGAGGGAATTCACCCCTCCACTTT | CAWSFHRARGNSPLHF
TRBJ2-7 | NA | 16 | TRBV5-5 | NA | TGTGCCAGCAGCTTGGGGGGGACACAACCCTCCTACGAGCAGTACTTC | CASSLGGTQPSYEQYF
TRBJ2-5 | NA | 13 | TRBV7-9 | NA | TGTGCCAGCAGCTTAGGATTGTGGGAGACCCAGTACTTC | CASSLGLWETQYF
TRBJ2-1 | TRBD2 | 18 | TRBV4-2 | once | TGTGCCAGCAGCCAAGATAGGGTTGCTAGCGGGGCTCCAAATGAGCAGTTCTTC | CASSQDRVASGAPNEQFF
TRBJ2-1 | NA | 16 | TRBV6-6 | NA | TGTGCCAGCAGTCGGCAGGGGATAGAGGAATACAATGAGCAGTTCTTC | CASSRQGIEEYNEQFF
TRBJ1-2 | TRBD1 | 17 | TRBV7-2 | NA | TGTGCCAGCAGCTTAGTCCACAGGGGGCGAAATCTCTATGGCTACACCTTC | CASSLVHRGRNLYGYTF
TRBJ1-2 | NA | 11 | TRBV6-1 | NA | TGTGCCAGCAGGGATCGTGATGGCTACACCTTC | CASRDRDGYTF
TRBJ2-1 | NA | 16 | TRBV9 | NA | TGTGCCAGCAGCCCCACTCAGGACTACTCCTACAATGAGCAGTTCTTC | CASSPTQDYSYNEQFF
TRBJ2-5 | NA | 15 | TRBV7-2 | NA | TGTGCCAGCAGCTGGGAGCCAGTCCCTGATCAGACCCAGTACTTC | CASSWEPVPDQTQYF
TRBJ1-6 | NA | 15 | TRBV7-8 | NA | TGTGCCAGCAGCTTATACCCTCGGGAGAATTCACCCCTCCACTTT | CASSLYPRENSPLHF
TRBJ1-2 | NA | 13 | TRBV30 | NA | TGTGCCTGGAGCCCACCCAAAGACTATGGCTACACCTTC | CAWSPPKDYGYTF
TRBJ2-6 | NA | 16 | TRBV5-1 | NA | TGCGCCAGCACCCAGACAGAGTATGTCGGGGCCAACGTCCTGACTTTC | CASTQTEYVGANVLTF
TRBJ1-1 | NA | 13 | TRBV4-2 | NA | TGTGCCAGCAGCCAGGGGATAGGGGCAGAAGCTTTCTTT | CASSQGIGAEAFF